These 12 T cell receptor beta chains originate from one sample sequenced in a study of blood T cell repertoires in COVID-19. TCRdb's copy holds only in-frame clones and misses some; the assay was immunoSEQ multiplex PCR. Found here are roughly 220,000 clones, about 85% of them singletons; the top ten hold over 2.5%. The sequenced material came from peripheral blood. The receptors were sampled from a man aged 45-60 years who had recovered from COVID-19.

The J gene is TRBJ2-3, the V gene TRBV28; 11 bases line up with TRBD2. J was trimmed by 2 bases and V by 4 bases; bases with no gene match: 11. The CDR3 has 18 amino acids. Germline V gene lookup returns CDR1 MDHEN and CDR2 SYDVKM. CDR3 loop: CASSSPTLAGGPTDTQYF. The CDR3 DNA follows: TGTGCCAGCAGTTCCCCGACTCTAGCGGGAGGACCCACAGATACGCAGTATTTT.

The V gene is TRBV28, the J gene TRBJ2-7; D perhaps matches TRBD1 (5 bases). Germline CDR1 is MDHEN and CDR2 is SYDVKM. The CDR3 totals 17 residues. Deletions cut 3 bases from V and 3 bases from J, with 21 bases between. CDR3 region: CASSFASAGRRSYEQYF. The CDR3 DNA reads TGTGCCAGCAGTTTCGCTTCTGCAGGGCGACGGAGCTACGAGCAGTACTTC.

Only one count was recorded for this clone. The chain joins TRBV19 to TRBJ1-1; no firm D call. CDR3 size: 15 residues. The V and J ends lost 3 bases and 1 base respectively, with 12 bases between them. Germline V gene sequence: CDR1 LNHDA, CDR2 SQIVND (reference sequence). The CDR3: CASSILRVKNTEAFF. CDR3 bases: TGTGCCAGTAGTATTCTGAGGGTCAAGAACACTGAAGCTTTCTTT.

The rearrangement uses TRBV10-2 and TRBJ2-5, with D possibly being TRBD2 (5 bases). CDR1 WSHSY and CDR2 SAAADI come from the germline V gene. The V and J ends lost 6 bases and 2 bases respectively, with 7 bases between them. The CDR3 sequence is 12 residues long. CDR3 in DNA: TGCGCCAGCAGGACGGGACAAGAGACCCAGTACTTC. Encoded protein: CASRTGQETQYF.

The rearrangement joins TRBV30 to TRBJ2-1, with D possibly being TRBD1 (6 bases). The V gene lost 1 base and the J gene lost 9 bases, with 13 bases spanning the gap. CDR3 length: 13 residues. Germline lookup yields CDR1 GTSNPN and CDR2 SVGIG (reference sequence). The CDR3: CAWSDTGFREQFF. The CDR3 coding sequence is TGTGCCTGGAGTGACACAGGGTTCCGTGAGCAGTTCTTC. Full variable domain (outside the CDR3, taken from reference TRBV30 and TRBJ2-1): SQTIHQWPATLVQPVGSPLSLECTVEGTSNPNLYWYRQAAGRGLQLLFYSVGIGQISSEVPQNLSASRPQDRQFILSSKKLLLSDSGFYLCAWSDTGFREQFFGPGTRLTVL.

This clone appeared once. The chain links TRBV19 to TRBJ2-1; TRBD1 is a possible D gene (5 bases). Germline-derived CDR1 and CDR2 are LNHDA and SQIVND (reference sequence). This CDR3 contains 14 residues. With 0 bases removed from V and 7 bases from J, the gap between germline ends came to 10 bases. The CDR3 DNA reads TGTGCCAGTAGTATAGATCAGGGTACGAATGAGCAGTTCTTC. It codes for CASSIDQGTNEQFF.

The V and J genes are TRBV6-4 and TRBJ2-7; TRBD1 agrees at 12 bases. Losses at the gene ends were 8 bases for V and 5 bases for J; bases not matched to a gene: 10. The CDR3 consists of 15 residues. Per the germline V gene, CDR1 is MRHNA and CDR2 is SNTAGT. In DNA form, the CDR3 reads TGTGCCAGCCGGAGACCGGGACAGGGGGCCCACGAGCAGTACTTC. As protein: CASRRPGQGAHEQYF.

This clone was counted between two and nine times. The chain recombines TRBV28 with TRBJ2-7, with TRBD1 identical over 7 bases. The germline V gene encodes CDR1 MDHEN and CDR2 SYDVKM. The CDR3 contains 14 residues. The J segment lost 6 bases and the V segment lost 5 bases, leaving 10 bases of the junction unmatched. The CDR3 loop is CASSPDRELVEQYF. The CDR3 coding sequence is TGTGCCAGCAGTCCCGACAGGGAACTAGTCGAGCAGTACTTC.

V gene TRBV7-9 combines with J gene TRBJ2-7, with D perhaps TRBD2 (6 bases). This CDR3 contains 13 residues. Germline assignment: CDR1 SEHNR and CDR2 FQNEAQ (reference sequence). The V end was cut by 5 bases, the J end by 6 bases, with 14 bases between. This CDR3 is CASSPPEEGEQYF. The CDR3 DNA reads TGTGCCAGCAGCCCCCCAGAGGAGGGCGAGCAGTACTTC.

The J gene is TRBJ1-3, the V gene TRBV28; D ambiguous. The CDR3 is made up of 14 amino acids. CDR1 is MDHEN and CDR2 is SYDVKM in the germline V gene. V lost 3 bases, J lost 2 bases, and 8 bases lay in between. CDR3 region: CASSLTLAGNTIYF. The CDR3 nucleotides read TGTGCCAGCAGTTTGACACTGGCTGGAAACACCATATATTTT. Based on the CDR3 plus reference TRBV28 and TRBJ1-3, the full variable domain is DVKVTQSSRYLVKRTGEKVFLECVQDMDHENMFWYRQDPGLGLRLIYFSYDVKMKEKGDIPEGYSVSREKKERFSLILESASTNQTSMYLCASSLTLAGNTIYFGEGSWLTVV.

This clone was observed a few times. The rearrangement uses TRBV5-1 and TRBJ1-6; D possibly corresponds to TRBD1 (5 bases). Trimming removed 2 bases from V and 5 bases from J, with 5 bases in between. This CDR3 comprises 13 residues. Per germline, CDR1 SGHRS and CDR2 YFSETQ. CDR3 amino acids: CASSLGDNSPLHF. The DNA of the CDR3 is TGCGCCAGCAGCTTAGGGGATAATTCACCCCTCCACTTT. Variable domain in full (rest from reference TRBV5-1 and TRBJ1-6): KAGVTQTPRYLIKTRGQQVTLSCSPISGHRSVSWYQQTPGQGLQFLFEYFSETQRNKGNFPGRFSGRQFSNSRSEMNVSTLELGDSALYLCASSLGDNSPLHFGNGTRLTVT.

A note on this clone: The sample carries other DNA sequences with the same CDR3. J is TRBJ2-7 and V is TRBV27; D unresolved. The CDR3 sequence is 13 residues long. The V end lost 2 bases, the J end lost 2 bases, and 7 bases lay between the germline ends. CDR1 and CDR2 from the germline V gene are MNHEY and SMNVEV (reference sequence). The CDR3 DNA reads as TGTGCCAGCAGTTTAGGCCAGACCTACGAGCAGTACTTC. Encoded protein: CASSLGQTYEQYF.